Listed here are 22 T cell receptor beta chains from one sample, sequenced in a study of metastatic and nonmetastatic thyroid tumors. No patient had received any treatment before thyroid surgery. TCRdb re-processed the PCR reads through MiXCR. The table includes 45,000 to 65,000 clones, 20% detected once. The specimen was blood. These receptors originate from a female donor with papillary thyroid cancer or a benign thyroid nodule (not recorded which). Some clones in this sample may be carry-over from other donors' samples.

This clone was counted many times. The genes are TRBV12-3 or TRBV12-4 and TRBJ2-5; the match to TRBD2 covers 11 bases. The CDR3 spans 15 residues. Losses at the gene ends were 7 bases for V and 2 bases for J; bases not matched to a gene: 6. The CDR3 is CASTHSGRGQETQYF. The CDR3 coding sequence is TGTGCCAGCACCCATAGCGGGAGGGGGCAAGAGACCCAGTACTTC.

This CDR3 is CSARSLGGNHGYTF. CDR3 in DNA: TGCAGTGCTAGATCTCTTGGGGGCAATCATGGCTACACCTTC. The V call is TRBV20-1, the J call TRBJ1-2, with D possibly TRBD1 on 6 matching bases. The CDR3 contains 14 residues. Trimming left V 2 bases short and J 6 bases short, with 16 bases between. Per germline, CDR1 DFQATT and CDR2 SNEGSKA (reference sequence).

Ten or more counts support this clone. The rearrangement joins TRBV6-1 to TRBJ1-5; no clear D. CDR1 and CDR2 (germline): MNHNS, SASEGT. V lost 7 bases to trimming and J lost 6 bases, with 16 bases between them. This CDR3 is 14 amino acids long. The CDR3 bases are TGTGCCAGCAAGCCACCCGGGCAGAGTCAGCCCCAGCATTTT. Translating it yields CASKPPGQSQPQHF.

Notes on this clone: A much larger clone sits a single nucleotide away, making a read error possible. The rearrangement links TRBV25-1 to TRBJ2-2; perhaps TRBD2 as D (5 bases). The germline gives CDR1 MGHDK, CDR2 SYGVNS. V was shortened by 9 bases and J by 8 bases, with 13 bases between the two germline ends. CDR3 length: 12 residues. For the CDR3, the DNA is TGTGCCAGAACCCGAGGGCGGGGGGAGCTGTTTTTT. This translates into CARTRGRGELFF. The full variable domain, completed using reference TRBV25-1 and TRBJ2-2, is EADIYQTPRYLVIGTGKKITLECSQTMGHDKMYWYQQDPGMELHLIHYSYGVNSTEKGDLSSESTVSRIRTEHFPLTLESARPSHTSQYLCARTRGRGELFFGEGSRLTVL.

This clone was observed many times. V gene TRBV18 combines with J gene TRBJ1-1; no firm D call. This CDR3 region has 17 residues. V was clipped by 6 bases and J by 2 bases, with 22 bases between them. The germline gives CDR1 KGHSH, CDR2 LQKENI. CDR3 residues: CASSFRIALTSNTEAFF. The DNA of the CDR3 is TGTGCCAGCTCCTTCCGTATCGCGTTAACTTCAAACACTGAAGCTTTCTTT.

This clone was detected many times. This chain uses TRBV20-1 with TRBJ1-1; 7 bases fit TRBD1. The CDR3 spans 14 residues. Unmatched junction bases numbered 6, after V lost 2 bases and J lost 3 bases. In germline, CDR1 is DFQATT, CDR2 SNEGSKA (reference sequence). In nucleotides, the CDR3 is TGCAGTGCTAGACCGGGACAGTCTTACACTGAAGCTTTCTTT. Protein: CSARPGQSYTEAFF.

This clone was counted ten times or more. The CDR3 sequence is CSAREAGLPQHF. CDR3 in DNA: TGCAGTGCTAGAGAGGCAGGGCTTCCCCAGCATTTT. This chain uses TRBV20-1 with TRBJ1-5; a possible D gene is TRBD1 (5 bases). The germline V gene encodes CDR1 DFQATT and CDR2 SNEGSKA (reference sequence). This CDR3 has 12 amino acids. V dropped 0 bases and J dropped 10 bases, with 10 bases sitting between them.

This clone has a count of ten or more. The chain combines TRBV13 with TRBJ2-5; D is possibly TRBD1 (7 bases). Germline assignment: CDR1 PRHDT and CDR2 FYEKMQ (reference sequence). This CDR3 comprises 15 residues. V was pared by 4 bases and J by 7 bases, with 19 bases between. CDR3 DNA sequence: TGTGCCAGCAGCTGCGGGACAGCGGACCCCGGGACCCAGTACTTC. Translation gives CASSCGTADPGTQYF.

This clone was counted ten times or more. CDR3 nucleotide sequence: TGTGCCAGCAGTTCCGGAACTAATTCACCCCTCCACTTT. This encodes CASSSGTNSPLHF. The V gene is TRBV28, the J gene TRBJ1-6; D call uncertain. V was trimmed by 4 bases and J by 6 bases, leaving 7 bases between them. The length of the CDR3 is 13 residues. Germline V gene lookup returns CDR1 MDHEN and CDR2 SYDVKM. Based on the CDR3 plus reference TRBV28 and TRBJ1-6, the full variable domain is DVKVTQSSRYLVKRTGEKVFLECVQDMDHENMFWYRQDPGLGLRLIYFSYDVKMKEKGDIPEGYSVSREKKERFSLILESASTNQTSMYLCASSSGTNSPLHFGNGTRLTVT.

This clone was seen many times. CDR3 region: CASSFRGAPGEQYF. Here the CDR3 DNA reads TGTGCCAGCAGTTTTAGGGGGGCGCCGGGAGAGCAGTACTTC. The V and J genes are TRBV27 and TRBJ2-7; D is perhaps TRBD1 or TRBD2 (6 bases each). Germline V CDR1 and CDR2: MNHEY, SMNVEV (reference sequence). There are 14 residues in the CDR3. V was cut by 3 bases and J by 7 bases, with 16 bases left in between.

This clone has at least ten counts. This chain uses TRBV12-3 or TRBV12-4 with TRBJ2-7; D unclear. The V and J ends lost 0 bases and 9 bases respectively, with 6 bases between them. The CDR3 contains 11 residues. The CDR3 here is CASSLAARQYF. The CDR3 DNA is TGTGCCAGCAGTTTAGCGGCCCGGCAGTACTTC.

This clone was counted ten times or more. V gene TRBV9 combines with J gene TRBJ1-2; 10 nucleotides line up with TRBD1. The CDR3 contains 15 residues. CDR1 and CDR2 (germline): SGDLS, YYNGEE. Trimming removed 2 bases from V and 6 bases from J; junction bases left unmatched: 7. The CDR3 coding sequence is TGTGCCAGCAGCGTTGACAGGGGGCTATGGGATGGCTACACCTTC. Translating gives CASSVDRGLWDGYTF.

This clone was seen at least ten times. The chain links TRBV6-1 to TRBJ1-1; D is unresolved. With 7 bases removed from V and 3 bases from J, the gap between germline ends came to 12 bases. Germline CDR1 MNHNS, CDR2 SASEGT. The CDR3 has 13 residues. Written as DNA, the CDR3 is TGTGCCAGCACAGGAACGATTGACACTGAAGCTTTCTTT. Residues: CASTGTIDTEAFF.

This clone was counted many times. The chain combines TRBV5-6 with TRBJ2-7, with TRBD1 identical over 8 bases. V lost 2 bases, J lost 5 bases, and 3 bases stayed unmatched. The CDR3 has 13 amino acids. Germline loops: CDR1 SGHDT, CDR2 YYEEEE. The CDR3 bases are TGTGCCAGCAGCTTCAGGGGGCTCGACGAGCAGTACTTC. Its translation is CASSFRGLDEQYF.

This clone was seen repeatedly, ten times or more. The V call is TRBV9, the J call TRBJ2-1; no definite D call. From germline, CDR1 is SGDLS and CDR2 YYNGEE. There are 13 residues in the CDR3. V gave up 0 bases and J gave up 5 bases, with 6 bases separating them. For the CDR3, the DNA is TGTGCCAGCAGCGTAGGTCGAAACAATGAGCAGTTCTTC. It codes for CASSVGRNNEQFF.

This clone has at least ten counts. The chain is built from TRBV6-4 and TRBJ2-1; weak D call: TRBD1 (6 bases). The V gene lost 2 bases and the J gene lost 5 bases, with 13 bases spanning the gap. The CDR3 extends over 15 amino acids. Germline CDR1 and CDR2: MRHNA and SNTAGT. DNA of the CDR3: TGTGCCAGCAGTGACGTCGCAGGGGAACACAATGAGCAGTTCTTC. Translation gives CASSDVAGEHNEQFF.

This clone was detected ten times or more. The chain couples TRBV20-1 to TRBJ1-1; a weak D match, TRBD1 (6 bases). This CDR3 contains 12 residues. The germline gives CDR1 DFQATT, CDR2 SNEGSKA (reference sequence). V dropped 5 bases and J dropped 3 bases, with 10 bases sitting between them. CDR3 nucleotide sequence: TGCAGTGCTTTTAAGGGGGACACTGAAGCTTTCTTT. Amino acid sequence: CSAFKGDTEAFF.

This clone has a handful of counts. A read error may account for a junction end that differs from germline. This chain joins TRBV6-2 or TRBV6-3 and TRBJ2-2; 11 bases agree with TRBD2. The V gene's germline CDR1 is MNHEY and CDR2 SVGEGT. CDR3 length equals 16 residues. The CDR3 DNA sequence: TGTGACAGCAGTTCGACTAGCGGGATATCCACCGGGGAGCTGTTTTTT. Translation: CDSSSTSGISTGELFF.

This clone showed up many times. This chain joins TRBV5-1 and TRBJ2-3; D perhaps matches TRBD1 (5 bases). The V and J ends lost 0 bases and 6 bases respectively, with 11 bases between them. This CDR3 is 14 amino acids long. CDR1 and CDR2 (germline): SGHRS, YFSETQ. The CDR3 DNA reads TGCGCCAGCAGCTTGGGTGCAGGGTCGGATACGCAGTATTTT. It is translated as CASSLGAGSDTQYF. The complete variable domain, with remaining parts taken from reference TRBV5-1 and TRBJ2-3, reads KAGVTQTPRYLIKTRGQQVTLSCSPISGHRSVSWYQQTPGQGLQFLFEYFSETQRNKGNFPGRFSGRQFSNSRSEMNVSTLELGDSALYLCASSLGAGSDTQYFGPGTRLTVL.

The table lists this clone with many counts. The chain combines TRBV27 with TRBJ2-6; D gene uncertain. This CDR3 is 15 amino acids long. V lost 5 bases and J lost 4, with 12 bases in between. Germline CDR1 and CDR2: MNHEY and SMNVEV (reference sequence). Here the CDR3 reads CASSPPPSGANVLTF. Here the CDR3 DNA reads TGTGCCAGCAGTCCTCCCCCGTCCGGGGCCAACGTCCTGACTTTC.

Regarding this clone: The junction does not match germline at one end; this may be a read error. The V call is TRBV27, the J call TRBJ1-2, with D uncertain. Germline lookup yields CDR1 MNHEY and CDR2 SMNVEV (reference sequence). The CDR3 length is 12 residues. Here the CDR3 reads CASMWGSYGYIF. The CDR3 bases are TGTGCCAGCATGTGGGGATCCTATGGCTACATCTTC.

V gene TRBV24-1 combines with J gene TRBJ2-2; the D gene is possibly TRBD2 (6 bases). Germline V gives CDR1 KGHDR, CDR2 SFDVKD. The CDR3 runs to 14 residues. The V end lost 7 bases, the J end lost 1 base, and 9 bases lay between the germline ends. CDR3 DNA: TGTGCCACCAGGACTAGAGGGAACACCGGGGAGCTGTTTTTT. This sequence encodes CATRTRGNTGELFF.